Below, 25 T cell receptor beta chains from the same sample are listed, as sequenced in a study of neurological immune-mediated disorders (dated by TCRdb to about 2019). The time point label here, explained by the study, means: longitudinal time-point 2. The receptor library was made with 5' RACE. TCRdb shows the sequencer as Illumina HiSeq 2500. The public sequencing data were trimmed at Q25 with fastp and processed into clonotypes with MiXCR by TCRdb, which kept only in-frame beta chains. Entries that share a CDR3 protein sequence are merged under the most common genes and DNA. For this sample there are 80,000 to 100,000 distinct CDR3 sequences; about 5.6% appear just once. The top ten constitute 7.9% of the sample. The sample consisted of PBMCs. The origin of the receptors is a woman in her sixties with multiple sclerosis.

The rearrangement uses TRBV14 and TRBJ2-1; 14 bases match TRBD2. The length of the CDR3 is 16 residues. J was trimmed by 8 bases and V by 1 base; bases with no gene match: 4. Germline CDR1 reads SGHDN; CDR2 reads FVKESK. The CDR3 region is CASSQAGLAGVYEQFF. DNA of the CDR3: TGTGCCAGCAGCCAAGCGGGACTAGCGGGGGTCTATGAGCAGTTCTTC.

This clonotype came up many times. The V and J genes are TRBV20-1 and TRBJ2-6; the match to TRBD1 covers 9 bases. Germline V lookup: CDR1 DFQATT, CDR2 SNEGSKA (reference sequence). V shed 5 bases and J 0 bases; nucleotides not matched to a gene: 11. This CDR3 spans 18 amino acids. The CDR3 DNA sequence: TGCAGTGCTTACCGGACAGGGGCTCCCCTCTCTGGGGCCAACGTCCTGACTTTC. It translates to CSAYRTGAPLSGANVLTF.

This clonotype has a count of ten or more. The genes are TRBV4-1 and TRBJ1-3; D is uncertain. V was cut by 4 bases and J by 2 bases, with 6 bases left in between. This CDR3 comprises 13 residues. The germline V gene encodes CDR1 MGHRA and CDR2 YSYEKL. The CDR3 spells CASSPLPGNTIYF. CDR3 DNA: TGCGCCAGCAGCCCCCTACCTGGAAACACCATATATTTT.

This clonotype was recorded at least ten times. V is TRBV12-3 or TRBV12-4 and J is TRBJ2-5; 10 bases match TRBD2. The CDR3 covers 16 residues. Unmatched junction bases numbered 7, after V lost 1 base and J lost 5 bases. The DNA of the CDR3 is TGTGCCAGCAGTTTAGATTCGCTAGCGGGGGTGGAGACCCAGTACTTC. Residues: CASSLDSLAGVETQYF.

For the CDR3, the DNA is TGTGCCAGCCAACGGGCAGGGGGCCGTGGCTACACCTTC. This encodes CASQRAGGRGYTF. The chain has TRBV3-1 and TRBJ1-2; 8 nucleotides agree with TRBD1. The CDR3 is 13 residues long. Germline loops: CDR1 LGHDT, CDR2 YNNKEL (reference sequence). J lost 7 bases, V lost 8 bases, and 9 bases had no gene match.

There are many counts of this clonotype. This sequence joins TRBV5-1 and TRBJ1-4; D gene uncertain. Trimming stripped 0 bases from V and 6 bases from J, with 9 bases between. Germline CDR1 is SGHRS and CDR2 is YFSETQ. The CDR3 consists of 14 residues. CDR3 residues: CASSLGPRDEKLFF. DNA for the CDR3: TGCGCCAGCAGCTTGGGACCGCGGGATGAAAAACTGTTTTTT.

This clonotype has ten or more counts. The genes are TRBV20-1 and TRBJ1-1; 7 bases are shared with TRBD1. V lost 6 bases, J lost 1 base, and 5 bases stayed unmatched. The CDR3 is made up of 13 amino acids. Germline lookup yields CDR1 DFQATT and CDR2 SNEGSKA (reference sequence). For the CDR3, the DNA is TGCAGTGCCCCGGGACAGAGGAACACTGAAGCTTTCTTT. Translation gives CSAPGQRNTEAFF.

This clonotype was detected ten times or more. V and J are TRBV5-1 and TRBJ2-7; the D gene could be TRBD1 or TRBD2 (5 bases each). Germline V gene data show CDR1 as SGHRS and CDR2 as YFSETQ. This CDR3 comprises 15 residues. V lost 0 bases, J lost 2 bases, and 12 bases lay in between. The CDR3 sequence is CASSLDLGPTYEQYF. Written as DNA, the CDR3 is TGCGCCAGCAGCTTGGATTTGGGACCTACCTACGAGCAGTACTTC.

This clonotype has ten or more counts. The rearrangement joins TRBV5-1 to TRBJ2-1, with TRBD2 matching over 10 bases. CDR1 is SGHRS, CDR2 YFSETQ, per germline. This CDR3 is 16 amino acids long. Trimming at V came to 0 bases and at J to 7 bases, leaving 7 bases not matched to a gene. DNA for the CDR3: TGCGCCAGCAGCTTGGTAGCGGGGGGCCGGCATAATGAGCAGTTCTTC. As protein: CASSLVAGGRHNEQFF.

This clonotype was counted at least ten times. The CDR3 nucleotides are TGCAGTGCCCCGCCTCGGGACAGGCTAAATTCACCCCTCCACTTT. As protein: CSAPPRDRLNSPLHF. V and J are TRBV20-1 and TRBJ1-6, with TRBD1 matching over 8 bases. The CDR3 runs 15 residues. Germline V gives CDR1 DFQATT, CDR2 SNEGSKA (reference sequence). Trimming took 6 bases from V and 7 from J; bases not matched to a gene: 11.

This clonotype was detected ten times or more. The chain links TRBV7-9 to TRBJ2-6; 9 nucleotides agree with TRBD1. Germline-derived CDR1 and CDR2 are SEHNR and FQNEAQ (reference sequence). This CDR3 has 17 residues. With 2 bases clipped from V and 2 bases from J, the junction kept 4 bases outside the gene matches. This CDR3 is CASSLLGQGTGANVLTF. CDR3 nucleotides: TGTGCCAGCAGCTTACTTGGACAGGGGACTGGGGCCAACGTCCTGACTTTC.

This clonotype was found many times. This chain links TRBV4-1 with TRBJ2-5; 8 nucleotides agree with TRBD2. With V trimmed by 4 bases and J by 0 bases, 16 bases remained unmatched. This CDR3 contains 19 residues. Germline V lookup: CDR1 MGHRA, CDR2 YSYEKL. The CDR3 nucleotides read TGCGCCAGCAGCCGTCAGCTGGTAGCGGGGCATTCGTACCAAGAGACCCAGTACTTC. It yields the protein CASSRQLVAGHSYQETQYF.

Details on this clonotype: This may stem from a read error, because a much larger clone lies one nucleotide away. The chain carries TRBV16 and TRBJ1-1; 8 bases align to TRBD1. V shed 5 bases, J shed 5 bases, and the junction held 7 bases outside the gene matches. Germline V gene lookup returns CDR1 KGHSY and CDR2 FQNENV. This CDR3 region has 14 residues. DNA of the CDR3: TGTGCCAGCAGCTATCGGACAGGGAAGACTGAAGCTTTCTTT. Protein: CASSYRTGKTEAFF.

This clonotype was recorded at least ten times. The chain uses TRBV18 and TRBJ2-1; 7 bases match TRBD2. The CDR3 totals 17 residues. Per the germline V gene, CDR1 is KGHSH and CDR2 is LQKENI. J was trimmed by 1 base and V by 1 base; bases with no gene match: 7. CDR3 nucleotides: TGTGCCAGCTCACCACGACCTAGCGGACCTTCCTACAATGAGCAGTTCTTC. It is translated as CASSPRPSGPSYNEQFF.

This clonotype was seen repeatedly, ten times or more. CDR3 sequence (DNA): TGTGCCAGCAGCCACACCGGACAGGGCGGGTACGAGCAGTACTTC. Translating it yields CASSHTGQGGYEQYF. The chain combines TRBV5-6 with TRBJ2-7; the match to TRBD1 covers 8 bases. Looked up from germline, CDR1 is SGHDT and CDR2 is YYEEEE. V was pared by 4 bases and J by 4 bases, with 10 bases of the junction left unmatched. This CDR3 contains 15 residues.

This clonotype was seen many times. The V call is TRBV20-1, the J call TRBJ1-3, with D unresolved. Germline CDR1 reads DFQATT; CDR2 reads SNEGSKA (reference sequence). This CDR3 is 13 amino acids long. Trimming cost V 1 base and J 0 bases, with 4 bases left between them. CDR3: CSARVDSGNTIYF. CDR3 sequence (DNA): TGCAGTGCTAGAGTAGACTCTGGAAACACCATATATTTT.

This clonotype was detected many times. The V call is TRBV20-1, the J call TRBJ2-1, with TRBD1 matching over 8 bases. The CDR3 runs 17 residues. Losses at the gene ends were 0 bases for V and 1 base for J; bases not matched to a gene: 8. The germline gives CDR1 DFQATT, CDR2 SNEGSKA (reference sequence). The CDR3 spells CSARDLGWTGSYNEQFF. CDR3 DNA: TGCAGTGCTAGAGATTTAGGGTGGACAGGGTCCTACAATGAGCAGTTCTTC.

At least ten counts were recorded for this clonotype. CDR3 bases: TGTGCCATCAGTGACACCGGGACAGGTCAGCCCCAGCATTTT. Protein product: CAISDTGTGQPQHF. The chain joins TRBV10-3 to TRBJ1-5; 8 bases line up with TRBD1. The V and J ends lost 3 bases and 6 bases, in that order; junction bases with no gene match: 4. CDR1 ENHRY and CDR2 SYGVKD come from the germline V gene. This CDR3 contains 14 residues.

This clonotype was observed at least ten times. The V gene is TRBV20-1, the J gene TRBJ2-1; 10 bases are shared with TRBD2. Germline assignment: CDR1 DFQATT and CDR2 SNEGSKA (reference sequence). The CDR3 totals 13 residues. Trimming cost V 1 base and J 7 bases; bases outside gene matches: 1. The CDR3 DNA follows: TGCAGTGCTAGAGTAGCGGGGGGTAATGAGCAGTTCTTC. Translated, it gives CSARVAGGNEQFF.

This clonotype has ten or more counts. The V and J genes are TRBV12-3 or TRBV12-4 and TRBJ2-2; 10 nucleotides align to TRBD2. CDR3 length equals 16 residues. The trim removed 4 bases at V and 2 bases at J, leaving 4 bases unmatched. The CDR3 nucleotides are TGTGCCAGCAGTTCGGCTAGCGGGGGAAACACCGGGGAGCTGTTTTTT. Encoded protein: CASSSASGGNTGELFF.

This clonotype was picked up many times. V usage is TRBV6-1 and J usage is TRBJ1-1; D unresolved. CDR3 length: 14 amino acids. Germline CDR1 and CDR2: MNHNS and SASEGT. The ends were cut back, 7 bases at V and 5 bases at J, with 17 bases in the middle. The chain's CDR3 is CASNPSQQFTEAFF. The CDR3 nucleotides read TGTGCCAGCAACCCAAGCCAACAGTTTACTGAAGCTTTCTTT.

This clonotype has at least ten counts. The chain is built from TRBV27 and TRBJ1-6, with a possible D match to TRBD1 (6 bases). With 6 bases removed from V and 7 bases from J, the gap between germline ends came to 10 bases. The germline gives CDR1 MNHEY, CDR2 SMNVEV (reference sequence). The CDR3 covers 13 residues. The CDR3 is CASRGARNSPLHF. CDR3 in DNA: TGTGCCAGCAGGGGGGCGCGGAATTCACCCCTCCACTTT.

This clonotype was detected many times. In nucleotides, the CDR3 is TGCAGTGCTAGAGACCCCAATGAAGCTTTCTTT. As protein: CSARDPNEAFF. This sequence joins TRBV20-1 and TRBJ1-1; no reliable D call. Germline lookup yields CDR1 DFQATT and CDR2 SNEGSKA (reference sequence). CDR3 length: 11 amino acids. Trimming removed 0 bases from V and 7 bases from J, with 6 bases in between.

This clonotype showed up many times. The J gene is TRBJ2-7, the V gene TRBV29-1; D call uncertain. Germline CDR1 SQVTM, CDR2 ANQGSEA. The CDR3 is 12 amino acids. Trimming took off 4 bases at V and 6 bases at J, with 13 bases between the two ends. The chain's CDR3 is CSVGSSVGEQYF. In nucleotides, the CDR3 is TGCAGCGTTGGTAGCAGCGTGGGCGAGCAGTACTTC.

This clonotype was counted many times. V gene TRBV28 combines with J gene TRBJ2-2, with D possibly being TRBD1 or TRBD2 (5 bases each). The V end was cut by 1 base, the J end by 5 bases, with 14 bases between. This CDR3 region has 16 residues. Germline lookup yields CDR1 MDHEN and CDR2 SYDVKM. The CDR3, as DNA: TGTGCCAGCAGTTTATTGGGCAGCTGGGGGACCGGGGAGCTGTTTTTT. It encodes CASSLLGSWGTGELFF.